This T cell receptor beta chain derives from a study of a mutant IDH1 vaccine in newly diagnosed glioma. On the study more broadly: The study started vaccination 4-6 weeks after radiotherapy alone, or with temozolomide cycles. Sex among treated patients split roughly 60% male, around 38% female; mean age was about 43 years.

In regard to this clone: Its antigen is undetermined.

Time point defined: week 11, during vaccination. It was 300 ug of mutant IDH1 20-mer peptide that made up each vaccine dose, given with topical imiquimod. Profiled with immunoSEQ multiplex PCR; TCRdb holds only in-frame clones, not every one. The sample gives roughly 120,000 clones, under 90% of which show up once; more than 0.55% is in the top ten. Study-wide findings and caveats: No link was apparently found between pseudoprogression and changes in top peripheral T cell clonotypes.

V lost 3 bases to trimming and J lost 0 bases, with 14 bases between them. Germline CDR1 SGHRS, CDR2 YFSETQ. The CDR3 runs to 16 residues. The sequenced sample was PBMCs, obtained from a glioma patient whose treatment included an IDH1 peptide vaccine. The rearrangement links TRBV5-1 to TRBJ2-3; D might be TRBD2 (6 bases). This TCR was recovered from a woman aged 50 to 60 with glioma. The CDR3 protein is CASSWGDRPSTDTQYF. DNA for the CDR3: TGCGCCAGCAGCTGGGGGGACCGTCCCAGCACAGATACGCAGTATTTT.